This TCR beta chain was retrieved from a study of coeliac disease. On the study more broadly: Without high-resolution HLA typing, biased TRBV7-2 usage was queried.

Clones were read by immunoSEQ multiplex PCR, and TCRdb kept only the in-frame ones, dropping some. The table shows about 7,000 clones, with about two thirds occurring only once. The ends lost 4 bases at V and 5 bases at J; junction bases unmatched: 4. This CDR3 is 13 amino acids long. From germline, CDR1 is SGDLS and CDR2 YYNGEE. This receptor was identified in a man aged 25-40 years with celiac disease. This chain uses TRBV9 with TRBJ1-1; 8 nucleotides line up with TRBD1. The sequenced sample consisted of lamina propria lymphocytes from the gut. This chain's CDR3 is CASSTTGATEAFF. The CDR3 nucleotides are TGTGCCAGCAGCACGACAGGGGCAACTGAAGCTTTCTTT.